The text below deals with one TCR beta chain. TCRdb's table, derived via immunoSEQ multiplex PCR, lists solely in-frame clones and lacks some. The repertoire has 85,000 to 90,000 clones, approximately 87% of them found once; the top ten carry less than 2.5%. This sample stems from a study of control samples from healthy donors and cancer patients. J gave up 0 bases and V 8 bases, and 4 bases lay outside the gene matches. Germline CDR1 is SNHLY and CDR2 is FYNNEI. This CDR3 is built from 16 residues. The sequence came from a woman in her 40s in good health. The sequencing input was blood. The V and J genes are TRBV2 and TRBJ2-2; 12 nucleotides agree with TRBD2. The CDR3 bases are TGTGCCAGCCTTACTAGCGGGGGGTCGAACACCGGGGAGCTGTTTTTT. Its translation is CASLTSGGSNTGELFF. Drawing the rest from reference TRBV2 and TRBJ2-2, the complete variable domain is EPEVTQTPSHQVTQMGQEVILRCVPISNHLYFYWYRQILGQKVEFLVSFYNNEISEKSEIFDDQFSVERPDGSNFTLKIRSTKLEDSAMYFCASLTSGGSNTGELFFGEGSRLTVL.